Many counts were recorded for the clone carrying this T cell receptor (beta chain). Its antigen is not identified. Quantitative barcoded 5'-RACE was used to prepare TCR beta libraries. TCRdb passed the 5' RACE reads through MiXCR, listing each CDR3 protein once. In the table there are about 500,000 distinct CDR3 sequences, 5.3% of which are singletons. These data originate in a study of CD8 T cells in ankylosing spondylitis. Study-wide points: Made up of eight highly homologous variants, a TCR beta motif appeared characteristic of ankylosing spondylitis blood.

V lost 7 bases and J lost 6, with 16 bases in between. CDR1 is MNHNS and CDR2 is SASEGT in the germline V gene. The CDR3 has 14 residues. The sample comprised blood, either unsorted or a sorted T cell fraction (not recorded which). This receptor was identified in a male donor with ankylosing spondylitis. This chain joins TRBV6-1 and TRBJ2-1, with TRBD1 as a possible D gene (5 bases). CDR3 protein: CASTQRAGSNEQFF. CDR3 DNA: TGTGCCAGCACCCAACGGGCAGGGTCCAATGAGCAGTTCTTC.